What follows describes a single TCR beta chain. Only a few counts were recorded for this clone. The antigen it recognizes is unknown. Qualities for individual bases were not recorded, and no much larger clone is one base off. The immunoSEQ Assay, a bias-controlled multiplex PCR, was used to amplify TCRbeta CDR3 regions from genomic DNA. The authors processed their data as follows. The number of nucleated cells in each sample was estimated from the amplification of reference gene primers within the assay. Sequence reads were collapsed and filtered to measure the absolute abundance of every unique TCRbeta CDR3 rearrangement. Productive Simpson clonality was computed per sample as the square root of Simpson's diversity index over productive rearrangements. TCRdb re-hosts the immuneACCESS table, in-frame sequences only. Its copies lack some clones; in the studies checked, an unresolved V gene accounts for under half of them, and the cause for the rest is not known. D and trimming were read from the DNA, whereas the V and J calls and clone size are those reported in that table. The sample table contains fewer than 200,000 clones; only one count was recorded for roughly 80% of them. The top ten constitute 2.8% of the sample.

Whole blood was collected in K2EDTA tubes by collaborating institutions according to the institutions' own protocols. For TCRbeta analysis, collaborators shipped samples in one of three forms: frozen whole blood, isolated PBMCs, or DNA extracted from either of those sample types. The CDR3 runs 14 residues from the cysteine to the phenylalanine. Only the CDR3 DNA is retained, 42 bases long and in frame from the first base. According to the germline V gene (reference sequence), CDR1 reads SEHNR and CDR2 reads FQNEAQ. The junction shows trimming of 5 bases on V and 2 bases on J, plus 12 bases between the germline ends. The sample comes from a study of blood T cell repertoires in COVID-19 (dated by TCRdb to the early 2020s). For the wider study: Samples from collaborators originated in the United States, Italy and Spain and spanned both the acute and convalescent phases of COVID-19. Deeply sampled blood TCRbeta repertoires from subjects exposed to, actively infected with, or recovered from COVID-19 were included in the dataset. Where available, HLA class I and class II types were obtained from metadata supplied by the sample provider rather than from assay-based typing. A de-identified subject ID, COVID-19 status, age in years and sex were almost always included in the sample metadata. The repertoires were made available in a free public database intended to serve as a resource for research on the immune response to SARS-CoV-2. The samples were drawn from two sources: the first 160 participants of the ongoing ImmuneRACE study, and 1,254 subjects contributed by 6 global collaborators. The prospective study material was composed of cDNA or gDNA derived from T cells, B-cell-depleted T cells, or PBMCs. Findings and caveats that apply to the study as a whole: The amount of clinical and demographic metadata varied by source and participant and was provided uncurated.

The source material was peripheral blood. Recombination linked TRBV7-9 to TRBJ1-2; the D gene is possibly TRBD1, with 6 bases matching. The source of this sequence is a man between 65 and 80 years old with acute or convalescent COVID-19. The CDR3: CASSPGHQNYGYTF. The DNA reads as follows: TGTGCCAGCAGCCCGGGACACCAGAACTATGGCTACACCTTC.